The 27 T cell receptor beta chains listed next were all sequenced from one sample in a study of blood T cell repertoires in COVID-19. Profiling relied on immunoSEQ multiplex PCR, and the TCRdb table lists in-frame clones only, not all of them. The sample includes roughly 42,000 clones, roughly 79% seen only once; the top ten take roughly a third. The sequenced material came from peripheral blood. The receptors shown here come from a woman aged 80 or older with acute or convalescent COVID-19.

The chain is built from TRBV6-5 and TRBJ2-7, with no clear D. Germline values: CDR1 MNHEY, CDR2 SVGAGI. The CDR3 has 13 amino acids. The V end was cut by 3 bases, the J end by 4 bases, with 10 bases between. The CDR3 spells CASSYRTGYEQYF. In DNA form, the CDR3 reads TGTGCCAGCAGTTATAGAACGGGTTACGAGCAGTACTTC.

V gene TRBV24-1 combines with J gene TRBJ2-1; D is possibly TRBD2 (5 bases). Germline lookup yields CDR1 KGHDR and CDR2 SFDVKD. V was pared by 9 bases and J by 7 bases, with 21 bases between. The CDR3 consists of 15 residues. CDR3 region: CATAPREGLRNEQFF. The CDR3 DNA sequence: TGTGCCACCGCCCCGCGAGAGGGCCTTAGGAATGAGCAGTTCTTC.

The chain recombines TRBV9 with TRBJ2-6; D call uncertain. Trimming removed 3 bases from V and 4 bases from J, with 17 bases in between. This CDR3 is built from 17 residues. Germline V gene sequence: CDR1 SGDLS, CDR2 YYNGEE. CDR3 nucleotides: TGTGCCAGCAGCGATAGCTTCCCCATTGAGGGGGCCAACGTCCTGACTTTC. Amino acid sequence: CASSDSFPIEGANVLTF.

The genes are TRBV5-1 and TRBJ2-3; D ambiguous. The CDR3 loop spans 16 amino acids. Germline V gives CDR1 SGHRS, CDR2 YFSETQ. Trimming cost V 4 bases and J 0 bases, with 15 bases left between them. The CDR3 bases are TGCGCCAGCAGCCCGACGACATCGGCCAGCACAGATACGCAGTATTTT. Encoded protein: CASSPTTSASTDTQYF.

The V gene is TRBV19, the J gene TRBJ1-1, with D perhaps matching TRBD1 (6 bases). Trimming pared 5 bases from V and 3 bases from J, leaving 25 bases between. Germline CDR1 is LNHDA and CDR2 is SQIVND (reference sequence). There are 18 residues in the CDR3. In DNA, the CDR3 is TGTGCCAGTAGTGGGAGGGGGTCGAGGAGGGTATCGTACACTGAAGCTTTCTTT. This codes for CASSGRGSRRVSYTEAFF.

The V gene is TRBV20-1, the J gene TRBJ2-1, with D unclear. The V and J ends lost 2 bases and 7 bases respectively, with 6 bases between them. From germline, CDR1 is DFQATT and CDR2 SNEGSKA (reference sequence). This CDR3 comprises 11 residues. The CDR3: CSARRGNEQFF. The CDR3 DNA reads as TGCAGTGCTAGACGCGGAAATGAGCAGTTCTTC.

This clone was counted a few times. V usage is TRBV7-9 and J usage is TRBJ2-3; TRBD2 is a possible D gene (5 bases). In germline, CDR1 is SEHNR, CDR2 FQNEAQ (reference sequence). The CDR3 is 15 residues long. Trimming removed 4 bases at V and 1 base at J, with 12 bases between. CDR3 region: CASSSRLEGTDTQYF. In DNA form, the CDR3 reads TGTGCCAGCAGCTCCCGGTTGGAGGGCACAGATACGCAGTATTTT.

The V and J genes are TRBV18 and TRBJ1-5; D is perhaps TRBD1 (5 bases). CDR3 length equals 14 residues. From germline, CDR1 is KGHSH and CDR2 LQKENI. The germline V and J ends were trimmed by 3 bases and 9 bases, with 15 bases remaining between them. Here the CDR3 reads CASSPPTGGGPQHF. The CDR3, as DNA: TGTGCCAGCTCACCCCCCACGGGGGGAGGGCCCCAGCATTTT.

The CDR3 DNA reads TGTGCCTGGAGCCACGGACTAGCGGGTATCAATGAGCAGTTCTTC. Protein product: CAWSHGLAGINEQFF. The chain couples TRBV30 to TRBJ2-1; 11 bases match TRBD2. Losses at the gene ends were 3 bases for V and 6 bases for J; bases not matched to a gene: 7. This CDR3 is built from 15 residues. In germline, CDR1 is GTSNPN, CDR2 SVGIG (reference sequence).

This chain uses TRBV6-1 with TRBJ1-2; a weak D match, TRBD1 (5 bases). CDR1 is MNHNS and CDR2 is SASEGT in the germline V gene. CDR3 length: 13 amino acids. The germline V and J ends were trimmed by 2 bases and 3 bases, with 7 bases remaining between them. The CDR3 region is CASSEQGDYGYTF. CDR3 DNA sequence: TGTGCCAGCAGTGAACAGGGTGACTATGGCTACACCTTC.

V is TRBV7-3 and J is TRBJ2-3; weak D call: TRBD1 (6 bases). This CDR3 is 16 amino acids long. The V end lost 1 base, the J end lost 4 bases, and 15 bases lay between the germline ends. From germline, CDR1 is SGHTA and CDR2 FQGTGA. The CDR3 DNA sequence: TGTGCCAGCAGCTTAATAGGGGGAGTATCCGCAGATACGCAGTATTTT. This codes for CASSLIGGVSADTQYF.

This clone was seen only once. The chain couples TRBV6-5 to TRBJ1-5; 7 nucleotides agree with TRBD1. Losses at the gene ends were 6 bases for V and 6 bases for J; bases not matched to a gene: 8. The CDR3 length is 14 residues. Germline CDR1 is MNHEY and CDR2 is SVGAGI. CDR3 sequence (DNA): TGTGCCAGCAGGTCTGGACAGGAGACTCAGCCCCAGCATTTT. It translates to CASRSGQETQPQHF.

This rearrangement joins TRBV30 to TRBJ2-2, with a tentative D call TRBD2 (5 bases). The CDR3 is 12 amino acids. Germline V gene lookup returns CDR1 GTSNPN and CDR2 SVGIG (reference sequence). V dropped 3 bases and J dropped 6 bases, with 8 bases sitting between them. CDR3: CAWRNGAGELFF. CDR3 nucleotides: TGTGCCTGGAGAAACGGGGCCGGGGAGCTGTTTTTT.

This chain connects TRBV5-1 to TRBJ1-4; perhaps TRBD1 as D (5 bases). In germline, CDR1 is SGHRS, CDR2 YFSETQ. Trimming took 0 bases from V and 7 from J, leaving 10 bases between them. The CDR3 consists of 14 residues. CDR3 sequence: CASSLGGQVEKLFF. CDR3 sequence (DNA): TGCGCCAGCAGCTTGGGGGGCCAGGTTGAAAAACTGTTTTTT.

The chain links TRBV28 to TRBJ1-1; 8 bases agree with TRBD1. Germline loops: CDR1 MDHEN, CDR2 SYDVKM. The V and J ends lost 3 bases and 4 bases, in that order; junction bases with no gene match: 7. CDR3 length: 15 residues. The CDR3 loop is CASSFNGQGSTEAFF. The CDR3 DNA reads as TGTGCCAGCAGTTTTAACGGACAGGGATCCACTGAAGCTTTCTTT.

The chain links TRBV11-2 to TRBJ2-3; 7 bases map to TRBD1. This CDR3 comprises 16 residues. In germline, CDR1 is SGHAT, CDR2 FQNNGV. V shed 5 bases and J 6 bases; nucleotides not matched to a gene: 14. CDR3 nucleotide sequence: TGTGCCAGCAGCACAGAGACAGGGATGATGGCGGATACGCAGTATTTT. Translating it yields CASSTETGMMADTQYF.

CDR3 sequence reads: CASASWGRASDTQYF. Here the CDR3 DNA reads TGTGCCAGTGCCTCGTGGGGGAGGGCCTCAGATACGCAGTATTTT. The rearrangement links TRBV19 to TRBJ2-3, with 7 bases fitting TRBD2. The CDR3 is 15 residues long. Germline V gene sequence: CDR1 LNHDA, CDR2 SQIVND (reference sequence). V was clipped by 8 bases and J by 4 bases; unmatched bases: 12.

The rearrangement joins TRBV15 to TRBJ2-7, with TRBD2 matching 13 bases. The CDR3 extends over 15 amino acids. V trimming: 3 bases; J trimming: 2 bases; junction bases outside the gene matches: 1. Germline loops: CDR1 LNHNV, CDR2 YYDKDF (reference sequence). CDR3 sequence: CATSSGTSGAYEQYF. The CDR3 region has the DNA TGTGCCACCAGCAGCGGGACTAGCGGGGCCTACGAGCAGTACTTC.

The CDR3 sequence: CASSQRGTEGGYGYTF. The CDR3 nucleotides are TGTGCCAGCAGCCAACGGGGGACAGAAGGCGGCTATGGCTACACCTTC. The chain joins TRBV3-1 (or the pseudogene TRBV3-2) to TRBJ1-2; TRBD1 matches at 7 bases. Germline assignment: CDR1 LGHDT and CDR2 YNNKEL (reference sequence). The junction had 10 bases not matched to a gene; V was cut back by 2 bases and J by 4 bases. The CDR3 consists of 16 residues.

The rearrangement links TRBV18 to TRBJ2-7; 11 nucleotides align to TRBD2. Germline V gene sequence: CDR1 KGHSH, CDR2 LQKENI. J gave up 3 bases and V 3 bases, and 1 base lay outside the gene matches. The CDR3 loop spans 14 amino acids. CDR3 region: CASSPGTSGYEQYF. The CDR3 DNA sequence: TGTGCCAGCTCACCCGGGACTAGCGGCTACGAGCAGTACTTC.

In DNA, the CDR3 is TGTGCCAGTAGTATGGTGACAGGGGGAAACTATGGCTACACCTTC. Translating gives CASSMVTGGNYGYTF. This chain joins TRBV19 and TRBJ1-2; 9 bases fit TRBD1. This CDR3 spans 15 amino acids. V was clipped by 3 bases and J by 2 bases; unmatched bases: 4. Germline V gene data show CDR1 as LNHDA and CDR2 as SQIVND (reference sequence).

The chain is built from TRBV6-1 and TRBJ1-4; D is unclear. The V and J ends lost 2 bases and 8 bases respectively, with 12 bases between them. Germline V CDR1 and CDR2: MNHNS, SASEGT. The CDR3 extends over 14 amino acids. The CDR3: CASSELRTGEKLFF. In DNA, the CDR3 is TGTGCCAGCAGTGAACTAAGAACGGGAGAAAAACTGTTTTTT.

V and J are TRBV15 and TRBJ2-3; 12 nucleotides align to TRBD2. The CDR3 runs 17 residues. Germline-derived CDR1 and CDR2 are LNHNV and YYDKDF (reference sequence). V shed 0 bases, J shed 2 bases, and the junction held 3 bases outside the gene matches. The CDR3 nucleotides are TGTGCCACCAGCAGAGATTGGACTAGCGGGGACACAGATACGCAGTATTTT. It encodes CATSRDWTSGDTDTQYF.

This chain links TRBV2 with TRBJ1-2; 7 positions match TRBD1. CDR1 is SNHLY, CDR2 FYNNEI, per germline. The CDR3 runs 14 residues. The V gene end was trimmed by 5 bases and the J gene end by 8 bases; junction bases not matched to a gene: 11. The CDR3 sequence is CASSFRQVRGGYTF. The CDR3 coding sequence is TGTGCCAGCAGTTTCCGACAGGTCAGGGGGGGCTACACCTTC.

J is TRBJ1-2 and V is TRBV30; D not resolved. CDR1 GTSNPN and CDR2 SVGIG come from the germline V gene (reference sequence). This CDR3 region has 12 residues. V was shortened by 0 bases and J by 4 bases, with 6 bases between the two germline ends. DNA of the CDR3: TGTGCCTGGAGTGTGATAGTCTATGGCTACACCTTC. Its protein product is CAWSVIVYGYTF.

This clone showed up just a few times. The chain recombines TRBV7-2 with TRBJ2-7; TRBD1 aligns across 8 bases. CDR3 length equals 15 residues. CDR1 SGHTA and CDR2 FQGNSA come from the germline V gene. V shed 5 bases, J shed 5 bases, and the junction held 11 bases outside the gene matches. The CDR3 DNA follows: TGTGCCAGCAGCCAATCAGGGGGCGCCGGGCACGAGCAGTACTTC. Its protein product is CASSQSGGAGHEQYF. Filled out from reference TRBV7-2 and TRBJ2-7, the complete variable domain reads GAGVSQSPSNKVTEKGKDVELRCDPISGHTALYWYRQSLGQGLEFLIYFQGNSAPDKSGLPSDRFSAERTGGSVSTLTIQRTQQEDSAVYLCASSQSGGAGHEQYFGPGTRLTVT.

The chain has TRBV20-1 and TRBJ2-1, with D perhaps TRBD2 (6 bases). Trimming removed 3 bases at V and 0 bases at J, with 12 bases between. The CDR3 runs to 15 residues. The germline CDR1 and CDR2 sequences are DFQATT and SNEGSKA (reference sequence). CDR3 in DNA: TGCAGTGCTAGTCAGTACGGGAGCTCCTACAATGAGCAGTTCTTC. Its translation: CSASQYGSSYNEQFF.